The present entry profiles one T cell receptor (beta chain) with its context. No antigen is known for it. Germline V gives CDR1 SGHRS, CDR2 YFSETQ. V was shortened by 2 bases and J by 5 bases, with 16 bases between the two germline ends. The CDR3 loop spans 15 amino acids. Each sorted subset replicate got 200 ng genomic DNA, tens of thousands of genomes. The protocol was immunoSEQ multiplex PCR, while the TCRdb copy is restricted to in-frame clones and leaves out a portion. Altogether 950,000 to 1,100,000 clones are present, 70% to 80% being singletons, with the ten largest covering about 1.5%. This record comes from a study of shared clonotypes between healthy human individuals. General study findings and limits: Clonotype sharing among donors, it was expected, would be affected by sequencing depth.

This TCR came from a man aged 18 to 30 in good health. J is TRBJ1-1 and V is TRBV5-1; tentatively, D is TRBD1 (5 bases). The material sequenced was memory CD4+ T cells sorted from blood. Subset noted: CD45RA-negative fraction. CDR3 sequence reads: CASSFTAGTGTEAFF. CDR3 bases: TGCGCCAGCAGCTTCACAGCAGGGACTGGAACTGAAGCTTTCTTT.